The present T cell receptor beta chain was sequenced within a study of shared clonotypes between healthy human individuals. Genomic DNA of each subset was evenly split across several immunoSEQ plates. The protocol was immunoSEQ multiplex PCR, while the TCRdb copy is restricted to in-frame clones and leaves out a portion. The sample records millions of clones, more than 85% being singletons. V dropped 6 bases and J dropped 8; count of bases not matched to a gene: 10. CDR1 MNHEY and CDR2 SVGAGI come from the germline V gene. This CDR3 is 14 amino acids long. CD4+ cells underwent separation, giving CD45RA+ naive and CD45RA-negative memory subsets.

The sample was naive CD4+ T cells from PBMCs. Indicated subset: CD45RA+ positively selected. The rearrangement links TRBV6-5 to TRBJ1-2, with 9 bases identical to TRBD1. This TCR came from a man between 18 and 35 years old in good health. Some clones in this sample may be carry-over from other donors' samples. This chain's CDR3 is CASRTSGQGGGYTF. Written as DNA, the CDR3 is TGTGCCAGCAGAACGTCGGGACAGGGCGGAGGCTACACCTTC.